Listed below are T cell receptor beta chains from one sample, sequenced in a study of T cell responses to AZD1222 COVID-19 vaccine. The assay was immunoSEQ multiplex PCR, and TCRdb's table has in-frame clones only and misses some. The sample yields 75,000 to 95,000 clones, about 88% seen once. The sequenced sample was peripheral blood, obtained on day 0 of AZD1222 vaccination. The receptor set was obtained from an adult in good health. Both conserved end residues are part of each CDR3. D genes are given only for firm matches. Size values are once, few and many counts, or a class for expanded clones, and some rows have none.

>-|-|TRBV21-1|TRBJ2-1
TGTGCCAGCAGCATCGGACGCGCGAGCTCCTACAATGAGCAGTTCTTC
CASSIGRASSYNEQFF
>-|TRBD2|TRBV18|TRBJ2-3
TGTGCCAGCTCACCAGTAACTAGCGGGGGGAACACAGATACGCAGTATTTT
CASSPVTSGGNTDTQYF
>-|-|TRBV2|TRBJ1-1
TGTGCCAGCAGTGGCGTCTCTGAAGCTTTCTTT
CASSGVSEAFF
>-|TRBD2|TRBV9|TRBJ2-3
TGTGCCAGCAGCGTAGAAGGGAGCGGGAGGACAGATACGCAGTATTTT
CASSVEGSGRTDTQYF
>-|TRBD2|TRBV6-2/TRBV6-3|TRBJ2-7
TGTGCCAGCAGTTACCCCCTAGCGGGAGTCTTTGGGGAGCAGTACTTC
CASSYPLAGVFGEQYF
>-|-|TRBV4-1|TRBJ2-7
TGCGCCAGCAGCCAAGATAGCTGGGACGAGCAGTACTTC
CASSQDSWDEQYF
>-|-|TRBV7-6|TRBJ2-3
TGTGCCAGCAGCTTTGGCAGGGCGCAAGATACGCAGTATTTT
CASSFGRAQDTQYF
>-|-|TRBV24-1|TRBJ1-5
TGTGCCACCAGTGAATCGAGCAATCAGCCCCAGCATTTT
CATSESSNQPQHF
>-|-|TRBV10-3|TRBJ2-1
TGTGCCATCAGTGAGGGCAGGGCGTCCTGGAATGAGCAGTTCTTC
CAISEGRASWNEQFF
>-|TRBD1|TRBV7-9|TRBJ1-1
TGTGCCAGCAGCCTAGACAGGGGGAGGGGCCCTGAAGCTTTCTTT
CASSLDRGRGPEAFF
>-|-|TRBV2|TRBJ2-3
TGTGCCAGCAAGGTCGGAGGGGGCACAGATACGCAGTATTTT
CASKVGGGTDTQYF
>-|-|TRBV6-6|TRBJ1-4
TGTGCCAGCAGTCCGACTGAAAAACTGTTTTTT
CASSPTEKLFF
>few|TRBD2|TRBV10-3|TRBJ2-2
TGTGCCGTACACGGGACTAGCGGGGCTCTCCGGACCGGGGAGCTGTTTTTT
CAVHGTSGALRTGELFF
>-|TRBD2|TRBV10-3|TRBJ2-1
TGTGCCATCAGTGACACCCAGGGAAAGCGGGAGGACAATGAGCAGTTCTTC
CAISDTQGKREDNEQFF
>-|-|TRBV12-3/TRBV12-4|TRBJ1-4
TGTGCCAGCAGCCCCGGGACACCTGAAAAACTGTTTTTT
CASSPGTPEKLFF
>once|-|TRBV19|TRBJ2-4
TGTGCCAGTAGTACTGAAGCCAAAAACATTCAGTACTTC
CASSTEAKNIQYF
>-|-|TRBV24-1|TRBJ2-1
TGTGCCACCAGTGATCCGAGGGGAGCCGGCAATGAGCAGTTCTTC
CATSDPRGAGNEQFF
>once|-|TRBV5-5|TRBJ1-5
TGTGCCAGCAGCTTCGATAGCAATCAGCCCCAGCATTTT
CASSFDSNQPQHF
>-|-|TRBV12-3/TRBV12-4|TRBJ2-3
TGTGCCAGCAGCCGCACAGATACGCAGTATTTT
CASSRTDTQYF
>-|-|TRBV27|TRBJ2-7
TGTGCCAGCAGTTTATTAGGCGAGGGTTTGGAGCAGTACTTC
CASSLLGEGLEQYF
>once|TRBD2|TRBV7-3|TRBJ2-3
TGTGCCAGCAGCCCTGGGGGGGTAAAAGCAGATACGCAGTATTTT
CASSPGGVKADTQYF
>-|-|TRBV2|TRBJ1-5
TGTGCCAGCAGCGCAGGACATTCGGGGCAGCCCCAGCATTTT
CASSAGHSGQPQHF
>-|-|TRBV2|TRBJ2-2
TGTGCCAGTAAGCGGAGGACCGGGGAGCTGTTTTTT
CASKRRTGELFF
>-|-|TRBV4-1|TRBJ1-4
TGCGCCAGCAGCCAAGAAGGGTTAACTAATGAAAAACTGTTTTTT
CASSQEGLTNEKLFF
>-|-|TRBV24-1|TRBJ2-2
TGTGCCACCGGGCGGACGGCTAACACCGGGGAGCTGTTTTTT
CATGRTANTGELFF
>-|-|TRBV11-2|TRBJ2-7
TGTGCCAGCAGCTCCGACAGAACCTACGAGCAGTACTTC
CASSSDRTYEQYF
>-|-|TRBV5-4|TRBJ1-3
TGTGCCAGCTCCCAGGGACTTGGAAACACCATATATTTT
CASSQGLGNTIYF
>-|TRBD1|TRBV6-5|TRBJ1-2
TGTGCCAGCAGGTTAGGACAGGGGGCGCCCTATGGCTACACCTTC
CASRLGQGAPYGYTF
>-|-|TRBV7-9|TRBJ2-6
TGTGCCAGCAGCTTAGGGGGAGCTGGGGCCAACGTCCTGACTTTC
CASSLGGAGANVLTF
>-|-|TRBV7-9|TRBJ2-1
TGTGCCAGCAGCCAGACGCAGTTCTTC
CASSQTQFF
>-|TRBD1|TRBV11-3|TRBJ2-3
TGTGCCAGCAGCCCCCCGGGACAGCTCACAGATACGCAGTATTTT
CASSPPGQLTDTQYF
>once|-|TRBV12-3/TRBV12-4|TRBJ2-5
TGTGCCAGCAACGGCGCAGGGGAGACCCAGTACTTC
CASNGAGETQYF
>-|TRBD1|TRBV5-1|TRBJ1-2
TGCGCCAGCAGCACCGGACAGGAGATCTATGGCTACACCTTC
CASSTGQEIYGYTF
>-|-|TRBV3-1/TRBV3-2|TRBJ1-2
TGTGCCAGCAGCCAAGACAGGCGGTATGGCTACACCTTC
CASSQDRRYGYTF
>-|-|TRBV10-3|TRBJ2-7
TGTGCCATCAGTGACCCCATGGGCGGAGGCGGGTACGAGCAGTACTTC
CAISDPMGGGGYEQYF
>-|-|TRBV12-3/TRBV12-4|TRBJ1-4
TGTGCCAGCAGTTTGGGCAGCGAAAAACTGTTTTTT
CASSLGSEKLFF
>-|-|TRBV12-3/TRBV12-4|TRBJ1-4
TGTGCCAGTTTACAGGAAGGGAATGAAAAACTGTTTTTT
CASLQEGNEKLFF
>-|TRBD1|TRBV18|TRBJ1-2
TGTGCCAGCTCATCCACCGGGACAGACTATGGCTACACCTTC
CASSSTGTDYGYTF
>-|TRBD1|TRBV13|TRBJ1-2
TGTGCCAGCAGCACCCGGGACAGGGAGGGGTATGGCTACACCTTC
CASSTRDREGYGYTF
>-|-|TRBV30|TRBJ1-4
TGTGCCTGGAGTGCCTTCTCGACAGGAGAAAAACTGTTTTTT
CAWSAFSTGEKLFF
>-|TRBD2|TRBV2|TRBJ2-1
TGTGCCAGCAGTCCTCGGGAGGGCCTCAATGAGCAGTTCTTC
CASSPREGLNEQFF
>-|-|TRBV19|TRBJ1-5
TGTGCCAGTAGTATGGATGGTAGGCAGCCCCAGCATTTT
CASSMDGRQPQHF
>-|TRBD1|TRBV6-5|TRBJ1-5
TGTGCCAGCAGTTACTCCAGGGGGACCAATCAGCCCCAGCATTTT
CASSYSRGTNQPQHF
>-|-|TRBV30|TRBJ1-1
TGTGCCTGGAGTGCCACCGTGTACACTGAAGCTTTCTTT
CAWSATVYTEAFF
>-|TRBD2|TRBV19|TRBJ2-1
TGTGCCAGTAGTTTCGTAGCGGGAGTCTACAATGAGCAGTTCTTC
CASSFVAGVYNEQFF
>-|-|TRBV4-3|TRBJ1-2
TGCGCCAGCAGCCCAAAGGGAACTGATGGCTACACCTTC
CASSPKGTDGYTF
>-|-|TRBV5-6|TRBJ1-4
TGTGCCAGCGGCTCCATAGGGAAGGGTGAAAAACTGTTTTTT
CASGSIGKGEKLFF
>-|-|TRBV7-9|TRBJ1-2
TGTGCCAGCAGCTTAGCGGGGGCGCAGGTCTATGGCTACACCTTC
CASSLAGAQVYGYTF
>-|-|TRBV2|TRBJ1-2
TGTGCCAGCAGTGAAGTGGGGCGAGGGGGTGGCTACACCTTC
CASSEVGRGGGYTF
>once|-|TRBV7-9|TRBJ2-1
TGTGCCAGCAGCTTAGCGGGAAGCTCCTACAATGAGCAGTTCTTC
CASSLAGSSYNEQFF
>-|-|TRBV7-8|TRBJ2-3
TGTGCCAGCAGCGTACGGGGGCTCGAAACTTCAGATACGCAGTATTTT
CASSVRGLETSDTQYF
>-|-|TRBV2|TRBJ2-1
TGTGCCAGCAGTGAGACCGATGGGTCTGAGCAGTTCTTC
CASSETDGSEQFF
>-|TRBD1|TRBV25-1|TRBJ1-5
TGTGCCAGCAGTGCCGGGACAGCGAACAATCAGCCCCAGCATTTT
CASSAGTANNQPQHF
>-|TRBD2|TRBV4-1|TRBJ2-1
TGCGCCAGCAGCCCATCCGGGACTAGCGGAACCTACAATGAGCAGTTCTTC
CASSPSGTSGTYNEQFF